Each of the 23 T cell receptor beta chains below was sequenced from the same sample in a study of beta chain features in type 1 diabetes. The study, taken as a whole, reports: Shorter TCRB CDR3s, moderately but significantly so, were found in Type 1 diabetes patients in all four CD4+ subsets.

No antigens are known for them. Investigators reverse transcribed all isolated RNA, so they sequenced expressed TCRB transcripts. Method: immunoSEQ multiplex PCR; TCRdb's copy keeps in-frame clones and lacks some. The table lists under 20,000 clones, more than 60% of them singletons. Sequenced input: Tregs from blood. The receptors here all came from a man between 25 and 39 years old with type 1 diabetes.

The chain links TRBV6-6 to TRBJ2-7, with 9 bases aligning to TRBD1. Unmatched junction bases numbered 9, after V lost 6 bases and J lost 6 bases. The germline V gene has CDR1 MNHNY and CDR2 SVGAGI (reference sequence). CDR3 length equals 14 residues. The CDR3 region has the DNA TGTGCCAGCAGAATTAACAGGGGGCCGGTCGAGCAGTACTTC. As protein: CASRINRGPVEQYF.

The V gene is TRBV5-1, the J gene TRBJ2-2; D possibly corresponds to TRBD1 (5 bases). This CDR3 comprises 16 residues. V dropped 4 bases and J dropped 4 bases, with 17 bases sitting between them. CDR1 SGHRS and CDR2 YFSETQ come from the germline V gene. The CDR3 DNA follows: TGCGCCAGCAGCAGACAGAAGCCCTCAGGCACCGGGGAGCTGTTTTTT. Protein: CASSRQKPSGTGELFF.

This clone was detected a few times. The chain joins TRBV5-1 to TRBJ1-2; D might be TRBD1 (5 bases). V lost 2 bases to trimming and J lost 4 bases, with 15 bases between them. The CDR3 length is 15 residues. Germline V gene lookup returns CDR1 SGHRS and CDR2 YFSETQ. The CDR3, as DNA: TGCGCCAGCAGCTTAGTCCAGGGAATCGGCTATGGCTACACCTTC. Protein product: CASSLVQGIGYGYTF.

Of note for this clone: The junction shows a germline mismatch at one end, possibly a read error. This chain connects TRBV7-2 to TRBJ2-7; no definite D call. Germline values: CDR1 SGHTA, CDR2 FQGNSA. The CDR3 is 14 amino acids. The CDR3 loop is CASSFVGQPYGQYF. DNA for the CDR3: TGTGCCAGCAGCTTCGTTGGGCAGCCCTACGGGCAGTACTTC.

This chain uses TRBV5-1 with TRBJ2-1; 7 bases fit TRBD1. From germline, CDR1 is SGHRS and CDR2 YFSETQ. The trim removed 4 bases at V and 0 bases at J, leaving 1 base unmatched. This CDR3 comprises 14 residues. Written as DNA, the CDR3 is TGCGCCAGCAGCCGGGACAGCTCCTACAATGAGCAGTTCTTC. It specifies CASSRDSSYNEQFF.

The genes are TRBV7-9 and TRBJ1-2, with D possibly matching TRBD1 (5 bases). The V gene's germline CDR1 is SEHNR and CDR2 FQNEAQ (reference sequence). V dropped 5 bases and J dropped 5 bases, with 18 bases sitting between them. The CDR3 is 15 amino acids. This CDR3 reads CASSPHAGGGYGYTF. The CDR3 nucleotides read TGTGCCAGCAGCCCCCACGCCGGGGGGGGATATGGCTACACCTTC.

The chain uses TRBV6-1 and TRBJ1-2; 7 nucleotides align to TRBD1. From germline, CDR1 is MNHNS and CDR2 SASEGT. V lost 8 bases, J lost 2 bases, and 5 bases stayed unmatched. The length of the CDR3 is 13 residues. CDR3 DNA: TGTGCCAGCCGGACAGGCAACAACTATGGCTACACCTTC. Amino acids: CASRTGNNYGYTF.

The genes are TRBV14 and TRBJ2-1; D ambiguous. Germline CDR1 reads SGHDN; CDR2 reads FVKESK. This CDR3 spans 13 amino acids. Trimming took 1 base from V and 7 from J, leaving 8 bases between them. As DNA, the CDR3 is TGTGCCAGCAGCCAAGGCCAGTATAATGAGCAGTTCTTC. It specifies CASSQGQYNEQFF.

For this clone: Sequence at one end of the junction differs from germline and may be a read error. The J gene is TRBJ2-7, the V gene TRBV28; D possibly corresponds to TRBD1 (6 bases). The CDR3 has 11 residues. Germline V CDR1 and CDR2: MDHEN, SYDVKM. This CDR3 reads CASRGAQISHF. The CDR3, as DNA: TGTGCCAGCAGGGGGGCCCAGATCAGCCACTTC.

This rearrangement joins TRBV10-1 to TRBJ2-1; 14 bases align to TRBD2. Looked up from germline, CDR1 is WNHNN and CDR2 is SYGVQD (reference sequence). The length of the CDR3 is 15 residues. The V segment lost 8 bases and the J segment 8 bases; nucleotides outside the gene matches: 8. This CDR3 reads CASGRTSGRIDEQFF. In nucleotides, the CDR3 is TGCGCCAGCGGCCGGACTAGCGGGAGGATAGATGAGCAGTTCTTC.

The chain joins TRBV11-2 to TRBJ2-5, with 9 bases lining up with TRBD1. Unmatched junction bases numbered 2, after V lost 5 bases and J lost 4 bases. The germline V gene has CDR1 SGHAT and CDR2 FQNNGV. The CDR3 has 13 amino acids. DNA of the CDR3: TGTGCCAGCAGCGCGGACAGGGGAGAGACCCAGTACTTC. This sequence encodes CASSADRGETQYF.

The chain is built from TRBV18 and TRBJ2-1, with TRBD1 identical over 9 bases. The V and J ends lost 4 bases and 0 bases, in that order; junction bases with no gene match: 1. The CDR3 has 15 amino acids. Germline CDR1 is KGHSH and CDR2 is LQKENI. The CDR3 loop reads CASSLGQGSYNEQFF. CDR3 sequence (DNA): TGTGCCAGCTCACTGGGACAGGGCTCCTACAATGAGCAGTTCTTC. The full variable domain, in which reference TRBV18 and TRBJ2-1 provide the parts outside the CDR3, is NAGVMQNPRHLVRRRGQEARLRCSPMKGHSHVYWYRQLPEEGLKFMVYLQKENIIDESGMPKERFSAEFPKEGPSILRIQQVVRGDSAAYFCASSLGQGSYNEQFFGPGTRLTVL.

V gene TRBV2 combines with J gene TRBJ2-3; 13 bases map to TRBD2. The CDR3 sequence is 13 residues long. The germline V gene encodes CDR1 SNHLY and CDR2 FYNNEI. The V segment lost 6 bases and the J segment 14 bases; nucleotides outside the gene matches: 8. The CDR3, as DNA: TGTGCCAGCAGCCTTGGGACTAGCGGGACCGGGTATTTT. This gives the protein CASSLGTSGTGYF.

This chain's CDR3 is CASSRVQGPAETQYF. The CDR3 DNA reads TGTGCCAGCAGCCGAGTACAGGGGCCGGCGGAGACCCAGTACTTC. The V call is TRBV14, the J call TRBJ2-5, with 7 bases that match TRBD1. V was pared by 4 bases and J by 5 bases, with 10 bases of the junction left unmatched. CDR1 and CDR2 from the germline V gene are SGHDN and FVKESK. This CDR3 comprises 15 residues. Filled out from reference TRBV14 and TRBJ2-5, the complete variable domain reads EAGVTQFPSHSVIEKGQTVTLRCDPISGHDNLYWYRRVMGKEIKFLLHFVKESKQDESGMPNNRFLAERTGGTYSTLKVQPAELEDSGVYFCASSRVQGPAETQYFGPGTRLLVL.

CDR3 coding DNA: TGTGCCAGCAGCTTATCCGGGACAGTCCTCTATGGCTACACCTTC. It translates to CASSLSGTVLYGYTF. The chain employs TRBV7-9 and TRBJ1-2, with TRBD1 matching over 7 bases. This CDR3 comprises 15 residues. J was trimmed by 4 bases and V by 2 bases; bases with no gene match: 7. Germline V gene lookup returns CDR1 SEHNR and CDR2 FQNEAQ (reference sequence).

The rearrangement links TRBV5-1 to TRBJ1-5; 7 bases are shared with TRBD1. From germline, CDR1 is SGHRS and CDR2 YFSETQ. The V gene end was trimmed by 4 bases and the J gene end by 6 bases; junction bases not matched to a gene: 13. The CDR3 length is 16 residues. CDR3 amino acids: CASSPGGEVPSQPQHF. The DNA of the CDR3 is TGCGCCAGCAGCCCAGGGGGAGAAGTCCCCAGTCAGCCCCAGCATTTT.

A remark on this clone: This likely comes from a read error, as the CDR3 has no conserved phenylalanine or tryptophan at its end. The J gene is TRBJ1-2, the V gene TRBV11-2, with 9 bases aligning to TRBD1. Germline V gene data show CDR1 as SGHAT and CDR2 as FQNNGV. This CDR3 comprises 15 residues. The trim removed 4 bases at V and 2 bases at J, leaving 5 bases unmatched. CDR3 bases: TGTGCCAGCAGCTCCCCCGGGACAGGGAACTATGGCTACACCCTC. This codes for CASSSPGTGNYGYTL.

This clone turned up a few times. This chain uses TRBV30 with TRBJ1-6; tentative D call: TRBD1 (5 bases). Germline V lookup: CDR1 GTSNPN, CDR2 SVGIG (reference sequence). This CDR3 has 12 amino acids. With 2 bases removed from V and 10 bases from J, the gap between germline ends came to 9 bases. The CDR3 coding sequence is TGTGCCTGGAGTTGGAGGGGCTCACCCCTCCACTTT. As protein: CAWSWRGSPLHF.

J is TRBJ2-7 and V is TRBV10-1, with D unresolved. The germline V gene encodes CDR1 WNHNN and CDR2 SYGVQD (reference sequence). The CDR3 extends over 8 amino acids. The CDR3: CAPLEQYF. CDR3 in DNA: TGCGCTCCTCTCGAGCAGTACTTC.

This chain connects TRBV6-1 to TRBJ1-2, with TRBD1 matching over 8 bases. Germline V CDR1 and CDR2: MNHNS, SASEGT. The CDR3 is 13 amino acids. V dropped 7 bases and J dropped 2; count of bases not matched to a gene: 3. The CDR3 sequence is CASIRTGNYGYTF. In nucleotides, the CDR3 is TGTGCCAGCATTAGGACAGGGAACTATGGCTACACCTTC.

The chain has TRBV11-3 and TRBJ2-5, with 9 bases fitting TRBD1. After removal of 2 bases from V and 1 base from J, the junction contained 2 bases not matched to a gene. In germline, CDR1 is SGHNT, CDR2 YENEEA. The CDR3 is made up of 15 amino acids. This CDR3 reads CASSLRGQGQETQYF. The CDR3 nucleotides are TGTGCCAGCAGCTTAAGGGGACAGGGCCAAGAGACCCAGTACTTC.

CDR3 region: CSVRTSGRYEQYF. CDR3 nucleotide sequence: TGCAGCGTTAGGACTAGCGGGAGGTACGAGCAGTACTTC. V usage is TRBV29-1 and J usage is TRBJ2-7, with TRBD2 identical over 14 bases. Per germline, CDR1 SQVTM and CDR2 ANQGSEA. The ends lost 5 bases at V and 4 bases at J; junction bases unmatched: 1. The CDR3 loop spans 13 amino acids.

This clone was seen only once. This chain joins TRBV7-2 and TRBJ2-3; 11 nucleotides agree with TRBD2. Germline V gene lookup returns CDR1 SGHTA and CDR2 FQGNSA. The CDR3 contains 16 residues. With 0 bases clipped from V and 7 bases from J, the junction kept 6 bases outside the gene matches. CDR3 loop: CASSLASGGARNTQYF. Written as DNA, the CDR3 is TGTGCCAGCAGCTTAGCTAGCGGGGGGGCCCGTAATACGCAGTATTTT.